A selection of T cell receptor beta chains follows, all from one sample in a study of T-cell reconstitution after alpha-beta-depleted transplantation in children. TCRdb reanalysed the PCR reads using MiXCR and keeps one entry per CDR3 protein. Of 500,000 or so distinct CDR3 sequences in the sample, approximately 32% were seen once. This specimen was PBMCs from the stem cell graft donor, taken from the stem cell graft. The receptors were sampled from a human donor who donated a stem cell graft to a child with aplastic anemia. Each CDR3 is given with its conserved first and last residue. Each record gives: D gene, clone size, V gene, J gene, CDR3 DNA, CDR3 protein. The D gene is left open where the match is weak. Part of the rows lack a size; the others show once, few, many or a class for expanded clones.

>-|few|TRBV20-1|TRBJ1-5
TGCAGTGCTAGTGGGGGTCTGGGTAAGCCCCAGCATTTT
CSASGGLGKPQHF
>TRBD1|few|TRBV20-1|TRBJ1-1
TGCAGTGCTAGAGATCGGCAGGGGGCACTGAACACTGAAGCTTTCTTT
CSARDRQGALNTEAFF
>-|few|TRBV18|TRBJ1-2
TGTGCCAGCTCAAAAACAGGCTTCGGTGGCTACACCTTC
CASSKTGFGGYTF
>-|few|TRBV5-5|TRBJ1-1
TGTGCCAGCAGCTTGGGCCTCAGGGGAGGGACTGAAGCTTTCTTT
CASSLGLRGGTEAFF
>TRBD2|-|TRBV29-1|TRBJ2-1
TGCAGCGTTTCGACTAGCGGGAATTTCAATGAGCAGTTCTTC
CSVSTSGNFNEQFF
>TRBD2|-|TRBV4-3|TRBJ2-2
TGCGCCAGCAGCCAAGTCCCTAGCGGGTGGACGAACACCGGGGAGCTGTTTTTT
CASSQVPSGWTNTGELFF
>-|-|TRBV9|TRBJ2-3
TGTGCCAGCAGCGGGATTCGGTGGGCCGCGAAAGCAGGCACAGATACGCAGTATTTT
CASSGIRWAAKAGTDTQYF
>-|-|TRBV9|TRBJ2-7
TGTGCCAGCAGCGTAGCCGGTCGGACCCCCATTAACGAGCAGTACTTC
CASSVAGRTPINEQYF
>TRBD1|-|TRBV18|TRBJ1-1
TGTGCCAGCTCGGAAAGGCAGGGGGCGCGAGGCACTGAAGCTTTCTTT
CASSERQGARGTEAFF
>TRBD1|few|TRBV5-1|TRBJ2-1
TGCGCCAGCAGTCAGGGGGTGGCCTACAATGAGCAGTTCTTC
CASSQGVAYNEQFF
>TRBD1|-|TRBV20-1|TRBJ2-3
TGCAGTGCTGAAGGGACAGGGAACACAGATACGCAGTATTTT
CSAEGTGNTDTQYF
>-|few|TRBV6-5|TRBJ2-2
TGTGCCAGCAGTTACTACATAACACGAGTCGTGGGGGAGCTGTTTTTT
CASSYYITRVVGELFF
>-|few|TRBV18|TRBJ1-1
TGTGCCAGCTCAGAATCGCTGAACACTGAAGCTTTCTTT
CASSESLNTEAFF
>-|-|TRBV30|TRBJ2-3
TGTGCCTGGAGTTTGGCAGATACGCAGTATTTT
CAWSLADTQYF
>TRBD1|-|TRBV29-1|TRBJ2-7
TGCAGCGTCGTCACCGGGACAGGGGTAAAAACCGACGAGCAGTACTTC
CSVVTGTGVKTDEQYF
>-|-|TRBV13|TRBJ1-5
TGTGCCAGCAGCTTATTCGGTCAGCCCCAGCATTTT
CASSLFGQPQHF
>-|few|TRBV12-5|TRBJ1-1
TGTGCTAGTGGTTGGGTCGCCACTGAAGCTTTCTTT
CASGWVATEAFF
>TRBD2|-|TRBV5-5|TRBJ2-1
TGTGCCAGCAGCTTGGGGGCTAGCGGATCCTACAATGAGCAGTTCTTC
CASSLGASGSYNEQFF
>TRBD1|-|TRBV13|TRBJ2-3
TGTGCCAGCAGCTTAGGGGGACAGGGTCAAACAGATACGCAGTATTTT
CASSLGGQGQTDTQYF
>TRBD1|few|TRBV10-3|TRBJ2-7
TGTGCCATCAGTGCCGGGACAGGGACCTACGAGCAGTACTTC
CAISAGTGTYEQYF
>-|few|TRBV9|TRBJ2-1
TGTGCCAGCAGCTCAAGCCATGAGCAGTTCTTC
CASSSSHEQFF
>-|few|TRBV20-1|TRBJ2-1
TGCAGTGCTAGAGACCTACAAACGACGGCGGACGGACTATACAATGAGCAGTTCTTC
CSARDLQTTADGLYNEQFF
>-|-|TRBV7-2|TRBJ2-7
TGTGCCAGCAGCCTCGGCGACATCTCCGTCGAGCAGTACTTC
CASSLGDISVEQYF
>-|-|TRBV20-1|TRBJ1-3
TGCAGTGCTAGAGATCCCAGACTTGGAAACACCATATATTTT
CSARDPRLGNTIYF
>-|few|TRBV7-2|TRBJ1-1
TGTGCCAGCAGTTTAAGCCGAGTCTTCACTGAAGCTTTCTTT
CASSLSRVFTEAFF
>-|few|TRBV12-3/TRBV12-4|TRBJ1-2
TGTGCCAGCAGGCCCGCGGTGGGTGGCTACACCTTC
CASRPAVGGYTF
>-|-|TRBV12-3/TRBV12-4|TRBJ1-2
TGTGCCAGCAGCAAGAACACTCCTCCGAGTCGCTACACCTTC
CASSKNTPPSRYTF
>-|once|TRBV28|TRBJ1-5
TGTGCCAGCAGTTTACTGCTATATCAGCCCCAGCATTTT
CASSLLLYQPQHF
>TRBD2|few|TRBV9|TRBJ2-2
TGTGCCAGCAGCGAGAGGACTAGCGTTAATGCGATGGGCGTGACCGGGGAGCTGTTTTTT
CASSERTSVNAMGVTGELFF
>-|-|TRBV6-1|TRBJ1-6
TGTGCCAGCAGTGACGACAGTTCTAATTCACCCCTCCACTTT
CASSDDSSNSPLHF
>-|-|TRBV9|TRBJ2-2
TGTGCCAGCAGCGATTACAGGGTGGGGAACACCGGGGAGCTGTTTTTT
CASSDYRVGNTGELFF
>-|-|TRBV10-3|TRBJ1-1
TGTGCCATCAGTGACATAACGGCGAACACTGAAGCTTTCTTT
CAISDITANTEAFF
>-|-|TRBV18|TRBJ1-2
TGTGCCAGCTCACCCCCAGGGCCCTATGGCTACACCTTC
CASSPPGPYGYTF
>-|-|TRBV7-2|TRBJ1-2
TGTGCCAGCAGCTTAGGAGGGAGCCACTATGGCTACACCTTC
CASSLGGSHYGYTF
>-|-|TRBV4-2|TRBJ2-7
TGTGCCAGCAGCCAAGAATGGACCGTCGGCCCTTACGAGCAGTACTTC
CASSQEWTVGPYEQYF
>TRBD1|few|TRBV6-1|TRBJ2-2
TGTGCCAGCACCGAATGGGGGACAGGGCACACCGGGGAGCTGTTTTTT
CASTEWGTGHTGELFF
>-|-|TRBV10-3|TRBJ1-1
TGTGCCATCAGTGAGTCGAAAACAGTGATGAACACTGAAGCTTTCTTT
CAISESKTVMNTEAFF
>-|-|TRBV6-2/TRBV6-3|TRBJ1-2
TGTGCCAGCAGCGTGGGGACACCCCATGGCTACACCTTC
CASSVGTPHGYTF
>-|-|TRBV6-1|TRBJ2-7
TGTGCCAGCAGTGAACGGGGTCCCTACGAGCAGTACTTC
CASSERGPYEQYF
>-|-|TRBV20-1|TRBJ2-1
TGCAGTGCTCAAAGGCCTGGAGCCTACAATGAGCAGTTCTTC
CSAQRPGAYNEQFF
>-|few|TRBV9|TRBJ1-1
TGTGCCAGCAGCGGTCAGGGTCAGGACACTGAAGCTTTCTTT
CASSGQGQDTEAFF
>-|-|TRBV5-1|TRBJ1-4
TGCGCCAGCAGCCAACAGGTCGGGCGTGAAAAACTGTTTTTT
CASSQQVGREKLFF
>-|-|TRBV28|TRBJ2-2
TGTGCCAGCAGCCCCCTTGAGGATCAACGGGAGCTGTTTTTT
CASSPLEDQRELFF
>-|-|TRBV5-5|TRBJ2-3
TGTGCCAGCAGCTTGTGGCCGTCGGATACGCAGTATTTT
CASSLWPSDTQYF
>-|-|TRBV20-1|TRBJ2-1
TGCAGTGCTAGAGTAGGTGGGAGAGACTACAATGAGCAGTTCTTC
CSARVGGRDYNEQFF
>TRBD2|-|TRBV5-1|TRBJ2-2
TGCGCCAGCAGCCCCCCACTAGCGGGGGCGCCGAGCACCGGGGAGCTGTTTTTT
CASSPPLAGAPSTGELFF
>TRBD1|-|TRBV7-9|TRBJ2-5
TGTGCCAGCAGCTTAACGCAGGGGGAAGAGACCCAGTACTTC
CASSLTQGEETQYF
>TRBD2|few|TRBV7-8|TRBJ2-1
TGTGCCAGCAGCTTAGCGCGGGGAGCGGGAGGGAATGAGCAGTTCTTC
CASSLARGAGGNEQFF
>-|-|TRBV20-1|TRBJ2-3
TGCAGTGCTAGAGGAAGGGGAGTGGGGAGCTTGGATACGCAGTATTTT
CSARGRGVGSLDTQYF
>TRBD1|few|TRBV4-2|TRBJ1-1
TGTGCCAGCAGCCACCGGGACAGGGGGGTCCCTGAAGCTTTCTTT
CASSHRDRGVPEAFF
>TRBD2|few|TRBV6-5|TRBJ2-1
TGTGCCAGCAAACGAGGACTAGCGGGGGATGAGCAGTTCTTC
CASKRGLAGDEQFF
>-|-|TRBV6-2/TRBV6-3|TRBJ2-1
TGTGCCAGCAGTTATCAAACTAGCTTCGATGAGCAGTTCTTC
CASSYQTSFDEQFF
>-|-|TRBV6-5|TRBJ1-5
TGTGCCAGCAGTTCGGGGGTTCGGCAGCCCCAGCATTTT
CASSSGVRQPQHF
>-|once|TRBV7-2|TRBJ2-2
TGTGCCAGCAGCCCGTGGATACTTCTCAACACCGGGGAGCTGTTTTTT
CASSPWILLNTGELFF
>-|-|TRBV6-5|TRBJ2-7
TGTGCCAGCAGTTACGGGCCCGGCGGGTATTACGAGCAGTACTTC
CASSYGPGGYYEQYF
>TRBD1|few|TRBV29-1|TRBJ2-1
TGCAGCGTTGGAGAGGACAGGGTGTCCAATGAGCAGTTCTTC
CSVGEDRVSNEQFF
>-|-|TRBV4-3|TRBJ2-2
TGCGCCAGCAGCCAGGCTTCCTCGGCCGGGGAGCTGTTTTTT
CASSQASSAGELFF